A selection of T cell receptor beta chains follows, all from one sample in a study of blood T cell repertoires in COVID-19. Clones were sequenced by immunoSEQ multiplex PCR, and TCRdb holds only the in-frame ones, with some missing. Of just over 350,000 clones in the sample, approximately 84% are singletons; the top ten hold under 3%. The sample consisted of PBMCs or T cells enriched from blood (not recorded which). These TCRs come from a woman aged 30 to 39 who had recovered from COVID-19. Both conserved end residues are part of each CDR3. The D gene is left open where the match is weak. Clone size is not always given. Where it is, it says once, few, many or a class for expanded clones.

CASSQPWDRGEGEQYF	TGTGCCAGCAGCCAGCCATGGGACAGGGGGGAAGGCGAGCAGTACTTC	TRBD1	TRBJ2-7	NA	TRBV4-2	16
CASSYSASYEQYF	TGTGCCAGCAGTTACTCGGCCTCCTACGAGCAGTACTTC	NA	TRBJ2-7	NA	TRBV6-5	13
CATGPANTGELFF	TGTGCCACCGGCCCAGCGAACACCGGGGAGCTGTTTTTT	NA	TRBJ2-2	NA	TRBV24-1	13
CASSQPRGGENSPLHF	TGTGCCAGCAGCCAGCCTCGTGGGGGCGAAAATTCACCCCTCCACTTT	NA	TRBJ1-6	NA	TRBV3-1/TRBV3-2	16
CASSQERRVAFF	TGTGCCAGCAGCCAAGAACGGCGGGTAGCTTTCTTT	NA	TRBJ1-1	NA	TRBV3-1/TRBV3-2	12
CASSLRQGQTYEQYF	TGTGCCAGCAGTTTACGACAGGGACAGACGTACGAGCAGTACTTC	TRBD1	TRBJ2-7	NA	TRBV27	15
CASSILAESTDTQYF	TGTGCCAGTAGTATATTAGCGGAGAGCACAGATACGCAGTATTTT	NA	TRBJ2-3	NA	TRBV19	15
CASSERLAGLDTGELFF	TGTGCCAGTAGTGAACGACTAGCGGGATTGGACACCGGGGAGCTGTTTTTT	TRBD2	TRBJ2-2	NA	TRBV19	17
CASSLVPSGNTGELFF	TGTGCCAGCAGCTTAGTCCCTAGCGGGAACACCGGGGAGCTGTTTTTT	TRBD2	TRBJ2-2	NA	TRBV5-6	16
CASSIGGARYSNQPQHF	TGTGCCAGTAGTATAGGTGGCGCCAGGTATAGCAATCAGCCCCAGCATTTT	NA	TRBJ1-5	once	TRBV19	17
CASSLGQGSYGYTF	TGTGCCAGCAGCTTGGGACAGGGGAGCTATGGCTACACCTTC	TRBD1	TRBJ1-2	NA	TRBV5-5	14
CASSRRDTGSDGRWWGGYTF	TGTGCCAGCAGCCGACGGGACACGGGATCGGACGGGAGGTGGTGGGGTGGCTACACCTTC	NA	TRBJ1-2	once	TRBV27	20
CATSRAQGPNTGELFF	TGTGCCACCAGCAGAGCACAGGGTCCGAACACCGGGGAGCTGTTTTTT	NA	TRBJ2-2	NA	TRBV15	16
CAWSYRDRHEKLFF	TGTGCCTGGAGTTACCGGGACAGACATGAAAAACTGTTTTTT	TRBD1	TRBJ1-4	NA	TRBV30	14
CASSQRGTGSPLHF	TGTGCCAGCAGCCAACGGGGGACGGGTTCACCCCTCCACTTT	NA	TRBJ1-6	NA	TRBV3-1/TRBV3-2	14
CASSATNEKLFF	TGTGCCAGCAGCGCAACTAATGAAAAACTGTTTTTT	NA	TRBJ1-4	once	TRBV6-5	12
CASSRGAGENIQYF	TGTGCCAGCAGCCGCGGCGCGGGTGAAAACATTCAGTACTTC	NA	TRBJ2-4	NA	TRBV28	14